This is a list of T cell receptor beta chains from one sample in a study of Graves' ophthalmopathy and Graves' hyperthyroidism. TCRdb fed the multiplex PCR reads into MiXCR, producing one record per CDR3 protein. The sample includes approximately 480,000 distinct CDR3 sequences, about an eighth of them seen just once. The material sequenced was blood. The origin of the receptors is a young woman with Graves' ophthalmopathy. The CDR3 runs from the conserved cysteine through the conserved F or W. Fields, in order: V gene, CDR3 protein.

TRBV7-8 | CASSPYRDAKREQYF
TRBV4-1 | CASSQRLGPGLLNTEAFF
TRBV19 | CASSTTGRYSNQPQHF
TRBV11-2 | CASSARETQYF
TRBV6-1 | CASSVPPVPEAFF
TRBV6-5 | CASSYLGDRNQPQHF
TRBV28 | CASSTAGHLSYGYTF
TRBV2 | CASSTGTGRAWAVSSTEAFF
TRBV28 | CASTQAPGGYTF
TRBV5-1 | CASSLAGIGELFF
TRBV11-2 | CANALVYGTGGIKNIKYF
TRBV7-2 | CASSLRDSRTEQYF
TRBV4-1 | CASSQDGTGDYGYTF
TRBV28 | CASNDRGEAFF
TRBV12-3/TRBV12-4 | CASSFPSPGPRSSGNTIYF
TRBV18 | CASSPNPKGDYGYTF
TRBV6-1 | CASHRVNTGELFF
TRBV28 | CASSFSGPYEQYF
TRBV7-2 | CASSVGGGFGELFF
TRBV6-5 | CASSYSRGSKDTQYF
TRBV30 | CAWRGVWDYGYTF
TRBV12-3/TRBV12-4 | CASTETSLGHEQYF
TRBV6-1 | CASSGGGSGTQYF
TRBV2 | CASSVKGDQPQHF
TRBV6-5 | CASSYQTDYRSSYEQYF
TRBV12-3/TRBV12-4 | CASSPQFGRTDRSSSF
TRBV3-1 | CASSQMTGPLAQYF
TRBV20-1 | CSARAYTGEGAYGYTF
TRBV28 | CASSLWEGAQTEAFF
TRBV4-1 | CASALQGSETQYF
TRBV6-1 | CASSGSTGDGANVLTF
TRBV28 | CASSLAESNYGYTF
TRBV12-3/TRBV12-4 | CASSPRGGLSGANVLTF
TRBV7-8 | CASSKISTGGYGYTF
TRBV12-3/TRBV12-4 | CASTSGGAEETQYF
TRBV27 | CASSLSRGINQPQHF
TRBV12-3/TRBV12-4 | CASSRPTGELFF
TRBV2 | CASSERRISRSMDYGYTF
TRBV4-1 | CASSQAGRNSALHF
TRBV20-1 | CSASLEETQYF
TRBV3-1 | CASSTGQFSGNTIYF
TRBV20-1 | CRPEGDTEAFF
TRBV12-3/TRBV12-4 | CASSRTPDYGYTF
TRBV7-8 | CASSLGLVSEQYF